The entry below gives a single TCR beta chain sequence along with its context. Its antigen is undetermined. This specimen includes other DNA sequences encoding the same CDR3. In the naive CD8 group, cells lacked CD45RO and were positively selected for CCR7, so terminally differentiated effector memory CD45RA+ cells were left out. Germline values: CDR1 LNHDA, CDR2 SQIVND (reference sequence). The CDR3 is 11 residues long. The germline V and J ends were trimmed by 6 bases and 4 bases, with 7 bases remaining between them. This sample is part of a study of shared clonotypes between healthy human individuals. General study results and limits: Generally, naive subsets (rather than memory subsets) showed larger estimated richness. Incompleteness in sorted-subset sequencing, despite large depth, was shown by rarefaction.

The method was immunoSEQ multiplex PCR; TCRdb's version includes in-frame clones alone and lacks a portion of them. The sample holds hundreds of thousands of clones, approximately 96% seen once. The sequenced sample consisted of naive CD8+ T cells sorted from blood. The receptor was isolated from a woman younger than 45 in good health. The V gene is TRBV19, the J gene TRBJ2-7; D gene ambiguous. CDR3 loop: CASSKGYEQYF. The CDR3 bases are TGTGCCAGTAGCAAGGGATACGAGCAGTACTTC.